Presented here are 28 T cell receptor beta chains from one specimen sequenced in a study of blood T cell repertoires in COVID-19. Method: immunoSEQ multiplex PCR; TCRdb's copy keeps in-frame clones and lacks some. In the table there are 250,000 or so clones, roughly 86% of which are singletons. Sequenced input: peripheral blood. All receptors come from a woman aged 60-75 years with COVID-19, enrolled during active disease.

This rearrangement joins TRBV28 to TRBJ2-7, with 7 bases aligning to TRBD2. CDR1 and CDR2 from the germline V gene are MDHEN and SYDVKM. The CDR3 covers 14 residues. V lost 3 bases, J lost 4 bases, and 6 bases stayed unmatched. CDR3 DNA: TGTGCCAGCAGTTTGAGCGGGATGGGTTACGAGCAGTACTTC. Its protein product is CASSLSGMGYEQYF. The variable domain in full, completed from reference TRBV28 and TRBJ2-7, reads DVKVTQSSRYLVKRTGEKVFLECVQDMDHENMFWYRQDPGLGLRLIYFSYDVKMKEKGDIPEGYSVSREKKERFSLILESASTNQTSMYLCASSLSGMGYEQYFGPGTRLTVT.

The chain uses TRBV5-6 and TRBJ1-5, with a tentative D call TRBD1 (5 bases). The CDR3 spans 17 residues. Looked up from germline, CDR1 is SGHDT and CDR2 is YYEEEE. Trimming stripped 4 bases from V and 1 base from J, with 18 bases between. DNA of the CDR3: TGTGCCAGCAGCGCTTGGGGGGGGAGCGTAAGCAATCAGCCCCAGCATTTT. Translating gives CASSAWGGSVSNQPQHF.

The chain has TRBV7-9 and TRBJ1-1; 7 positions match TRBD1. Germline CDR1 SEHNR, CDR2 FQNEAQ (reference sequence). This CDR3 has 14 residues. J lost 1 base, V lost 5 bases, and 4 bases had no gene match. CDR3 DNA sequence: TGTGCCAGCAGCCTACAGGGGAGGAACACTGAAGCTTTCTTT. Its translation is CASSLQGRNTEAFF.

The chain joins TRBV3-1 (or the pseudogene TRBV3-2) to TRBJ2-6; the match to TRBD2 covers 10 bases. The V gene's germline CDR1 is LGHDT and CDR2 YNNKEL (reference sequence). This CDR3 has 18 amino acids. V lost 1 base and J lost 4; bases outside the gene matches: 7. The CDR3 region is CASSQVSGRAAGANVLTF. The CDR3 nucleotides are TGTGCCAGCAGCCAAGTAAGCGGGAGGGCCGCAGGGGCCAACGTCCTGACTTTC.

CDR3 sequence: CASSRVAGGMGTDTQYF. The CDR3 DNA is TGTGCCAGCAGCCGGGTAGCGGGAGGGATGGGCACAGATACGCAGTATTTT. The chain recombines TRBV4-2 with TRBJ2-3; 11 bases fit TRBD2. Germline V gene data show CDR1 as LGHNA and CDR2 as YNFKEQ. V lost 4 bases to trimming and J lost 1 base; unmatched junction nucleotides: 7. This CDR3 has 17 residues.

The chain recombines TRBV19 with TRBJ2-6, with TRBD2 identical over 9 bases. This CDR3 is 18 amino acids long. CDR1 is LNHDA and CDR2 is SQIVND in the germline V gene (reference sequence). V was pared by 5 bases and J by 4 bases, with 12 bases of the junction left unmatched. This chain's CDR3 is CASSVRGLAGSGANVLTF. The CDR3, as DNA: TGTGCCAGTAGTGTTAGGGGGCTAGCGGGATCCGGGGCCAACGTCCTGACTTTC. Together with reference TRBV19 and TRBJ2-6, the CDR3 gives the full variable domain: DGGITQSPKYLFRKEGQNVTLSCEQNLNHDAMYWYRQDPGQGLRLIYYSQIVNDFQKGDIAEGYSVSREKKESFPLTVTSAQKNPTAFYLCASSVRGLAGSGANVLTFGAGSRLTVL.

The rearrangement joins TRBV19 to TRBJ2-5; TRBD2 might be the D (6 bases). The CDR3 is made up of 14 amino acids. Trimming left V 3 bases short and J 5 bases short, with 13 bases between. The germline gives CDR1 LNHDA, CDR2 SQIVND (reference sequence). The CDR3: CASSIGTGGETQYF. The CDR3 nucleotides read TGTGCCAGTAGTATTGGGACTGGGGGGGAGACCCAGTACTTC.

Of note for this clone: One end of the junction fails to match germline, which may point to a read error. This chain joins TRBV7-9 and TRBJ2-1; tentative D call: TRBD1 (6 bases). The CDR3 is made up of 12 amino acids. Germline lookup yields CDR1 SEHNR and CDR2 FQNEAQ (reference sequence). The CDR3: CASSINREREIF. The CDR3 DNA sequence: TGTGCCAGCAGCATAAACAGGGAAAGGGAAATCTTC.

The V call is TRBV7-8, the J call TRBJ2-1; TRBD2 matches 10 bases. With 1 base clipped from V and 8 bases from J, the junction kept 5 bases outside the gene matches. The CDR3 extends over 15 amino acids. Per the germline V gene, CDR1 is SGHVS and CDR2 is FQNEAQ. CDR3: CASSLGLAGVHEQFF. The CDR3 region has the DNA TGTGCCAGCAGCTTAGGGCTAGCGGGAGTGCATGAGCAGTTCTTC.

The V gene is TRBV18, the J gene TRBJ2-7; a possible D gene is TRBD2 (5 bases). CDR3 size: 12 residues. Germline CDR1 reads KGHSH; CDR2 reads LQKENI. The V end was cut by 5 bases, the J end by 4 bases, with 9 bases between. This CDR3 is CASSILGYEQYF. The CDR3 DNA reads as TGTGCCAGCTCAATACTAGGTTACGAGCAGTACTTC.

The J gene is TRBJ1-1, the V gene TRBV29-1, with 10 bases identical to TRBD1. Germline CDR1 SQVTM, CDR2 ANQGSEA. With 7 bases clipped from V and 4 bases from J, the junction kept 9 bases outside the gene matches. The length of the CDR3 is 14 residues. The CDR3 nucleotides read TGCAGCGCGAGACAGGGGGCGGGAAGCACTGAAGCTTTCTTT. Its protein product is CSARQGAGSTEAFF.

J is TRBJ1-5 and V is TRBV7-2; D is possibly TRBD1 (5 bases). The CDR3 length is 15 residues. Trimming took off 0 bases at V and 0 bases at J, with 6 bases between the two ends. Germline loops: CDR1 SGHTA, CDR2 FQGNSA. In DNA, the CDR3 is TGTGCCAGCAGCTTAGCCGGGGGTAGCAATCAGCCCCAGCATTTT. Amino acid sequence: CASSLAGGSNQPQHF.

This clone showed up just a few times. The chain is built from TRBV5-4 and TRBJ2-7; TRBD2 agrees at 11 bases. CDR1 and CDR2 (germline): SGHNT, YYREEE (reference sequence). Unmatched junction bases numbered 8, after V lost 3 bases and J lost 3 bases. The CDR3 spans 16 residues. The CDR3 loop is CASSSAGTSGYYEQYF. In nucleotides, the CDR3 is TGTGCCAGCAGCTCTGCCGGGACTAGCGGCTACTACGAGCAGTACTTC.

The chain employs TRBV10-2 and TRBJ1-4; weak D call: TRBD1 (6 bases). Germline loops: CDR1 WSHSY, CDR2 SAAADI. This CDR3 spans 17 amino acids. V shed 0 bases and J shed 8 bases, with 19 bases lying between them. The CDR3 region has the DNA TGCGCCAGCAGTGAGTCGGGGGGGCCAGGGAGGTTCGAAAAACTGTTTTTT. It encodes CASSESGGPGRFEKLFF.

The V gene is TRBV27, the J gene TRBJ1-6; D is unclear. CDR1 is MNHEY, CDR2 SMNVEV, per germline (reference sequence). V gave up 5 bases and J gave up 9 bases, with 14 bases separating them. CDR3 length equals 14 residues. As DNA, the CDR3 is TGTGCCAGCAGTAAATCCGAAGTCGGTTCACCCCTCCACTTT. Protein: CASSKSEVGSPLHF.

The chain recombines TRBV2 with TRBJ2-7, with D possibly TRBD2 on 6 matching bases. In germline, CDR1 is SNHLY, CDR2 FYNNEI. The V and J ends lost 7 bases and 4 bases respectively, with 14 bases between them. The CDR3 extends over 13 amino acids. Written as DNA, the CDR3 is TGTGCCAGCATAACTAGCCCGGGGTACGAGCAGTACTTC. Translating it yields CASITSPGYEQYF.

This chain uses TRBV9 with TRBJ1-3, with 7 bases that match TRBD1. This CDR3 is built from 14 residues. CDR1 is SGDLS, CDR2 YYNGEE, per germline. V trimming: 3 bases; J trimming: 4 bases; junction bases outside the gene matches: 4. This CDR3 reads CASSGRGDGNTIYF. The CDR3 bases are TGTGCCAGCAGCGGCAGGGGGGACGGAAACACCATATATTTT.

The gene calls are TRBV13 and TRBJ1-1, with TRBD1 matching 7 bases. CDR3 length: 19 amino acids. CDR1 PRHDT and CDR2 FYEKMQ come from the germline V gene (reference sequence). V trimming: 5 bases; J trimming: 0 bases; junction bases outside the gene matches: 18. For the CDR3, the DNA is TGTGCCAGCAGCCCACGGCCCCTCGAACTACAGGGGATGAACACTGAAGCTTTCTTT. This encodes CASSPRPLELQGMNTEAFF.

V gene TRBV28 combines with J gene TRBJ1-2; the D gene is possibly TRBD1 (5 bases). CDR1 is MDHEN, CDR2 SYDVKM, per germline. Trimming cost V 0 bases and J 5 bases, with 13 bases left between them. This CDR3 region has 15 residues. The CDR3 DNA sequence: TGTGCCAGCAGTTTATGGGGGCAGAACGGGTATGGCTACACCTTC. Translating gives CASSLWGQNGYGYTF.

The chain employs TRBV13 and TRBJ2-7; TRBD2 agrees at 7 bases. With 5 bases clipped from V and 6 bases from J, the junction kept 10 bases outside the gene matches. Germline V gene data show CDR1 as PRHDT and CDR2 as FYEKMQ (reference sequence). This CDR3 contains 14 residues. CDR3 amino acids: CASSATSDLFEQYF. Here the CDR3 DNA reads TGTGCCAGCAGCGCAACTAGCGATCTGTTCGAGCAGTACTTC.

Details on this clone: In the same sample, other DNA sequences code for this CDR3. The V gene is TRBV11-3, the J gene TRBJ2-1, with 8 bases identical to TRBD2. The CDR3 extends over 14 amino acids. J was trimmed by 6 bases and V by 1 base; bases with no gene match: 2. The germline V gene encodes CDR1 SGHNT and CDR2 YENEEA. In DNA form, the CDR3 reads TGTGCCAGCAGCTTAGCCGGGAGGGCCAATGAGCAGTTCTTC. Translation: CASSLAGRANEQFF.

This rearrangement joins TRBV7-9 to TRBJ2-6; possible D gene TRBD2, 6 bases. CDR1 is SEHNR, CDR2 FQNEAQ, per germline (reference sequence). Trimming took off 5 bases at V and 7 bases at J, with 21 bases between the two ends. The CDR3 covers 17 residues. CDR3 coding DNA: TGTGCCAGCAGCCCCACCCTCCGGAGGGGAGGAGCCAACGTCCTGACTTTC. Protein sequence: CASSPTLRRGGANVLTF.

CDR3 protein: CASSDPFGQVKETQYF. The CDR3, as DNA: TGTGCCAGCAGTGACCCTTTCGGACAGGTGAAGGAGACCCAGTACTTC. V gene TRBV25-1 combines with J gene TRBJ2-5, with 7 bases that match TRBD1. The CDR3 length is 16 residues. Trimming cost V 3 bases and J 5 bases; bases outside gene matches: 12. Per germline, CDR1 MGHDK and CDR2 SYGVNS.

The chain uses TRBV19 and TRBJ1-5; TRBD1 might be the D (6 bases). Germline V gene lookup returns CDR1 LNHDA and CDR2 SQIVND (reference sequence). The CDR3 runs to 15 residues. Trimming removed 5 bases at V and 1 base at J, with 12 bases between. DNA of the CDR3: TGTGCCAGTAGTCCTAGGACAGAGAGCAATCAGCCCCAGCATTTT. The encoded protein is CASSPRTESNQPQHF.

The J gene is TRBJ1-2, the V gene TRBV6-2 or TRBV6-3, with a weak D call TRBD1 (6 bases). The CDR3 consists of 12 residues. V was clipped by 3 bases and J by 12 bases, with 14 bases between them. CDR1 and CDR2 from the germline V gene are MNHEY and SVGEGT. CDR3 in DNA: TGTGCCAGCAGTTATGTAGTGACAGGCCACACCTTC. As protein: CASSYVVTGHTF.

J is TRBJ1-2 and V is TRBV6-6; 7 bases are shared with TRBD1. The CDR3 loop spans 18 amino acids. Germline CDR1 is MNHNY and CDR2 is SVGAGI (reference sequence). With 5 bases clipped from V and 5 bases from J, the junction kept 20 bases outside the gene matches. CDR3 sequence reads: CASSPGAGTANRRYGYTF. The CDR3 DNA reads as TGTGCCAGCAGTCCCGGGGCCGGGACAGCAAACAGAAGATATGGCTACACCTTC.

The chain couples TRBV7-9 to TRBJ2-3, with 8 nucleotides matching TRBD2. Trimming cost V 0 bases and J 2 bases; bases outside gene matches: 13. This CDR3 comprises 19 residues. Per the germline V gene, CDR1 is SEHNR and CDR2 is FQNEAQ (reference sequence). The CDR3 loop is CASSLARGGRPPPTDTQYF. The CDR3 DNA reads TGTGCCAGCAGCTTAGCGCGGGGCGGGAGGCCTCCCCCCACAGATACGCAGTATTTT.

CDR3 amino acids: CASSQVRGDGYTF. The CDR3 nucleotides read TGCGCCAGCAGCCAAGTGCGGGGTGATGGCTACACCTTC. The rearrangement joins TRBV4-3 to TRBJ1-2; D remains ambiguous. Trimming took 1 base from V and 6 from J, leaving 9 bases between them. The CDR3 runs 13 residues. The V gene's germline CDR1 is LGHNA and CDR2 YSLEER.